The next 12 T cell receptor beta chains were all read from a single sample in a study of blood T cells in healthy people across ages. A sample-barcoded 5' primer and a J-beta primer mix were used in a second PCR of roughly 7 to 11 cycles. TCRdb passed the 5' RACE reads through MiXCR, listing each CDR3 protein once. The table includes some 1.5 million distinct CDR3 sequences, roughly 27% detected once. The sample was blood. The receptors stem from a woman in her thirties in good health.

In this sample, this clonotype turned up a few times. V usage is TRBV6-1 and J usage is TRBJ1-2, with D possibly matching TRBD1 (6 bases). The V end was cut by 4 bases, the J end by 4 bases, with 16 bases between. There are 15 residues in the CDR3. Germline CDR1 and CDR2: MNHNS and SASEGT. Here the CDR3 DNA reads TGTGCCAGCAGTGCCCGAGGTGGGGGCCTCTATGGCTACACCTTC. It specifies CASSARGGGLYGYTF.

The chain carries TRBV7-3 and TRBJ2-2; D not certain. The CDR3 spans 14 residues. V dropped 5 bases and J dropped 5 bases, with 12 bases sitting between them. CDR1 and CDR2 from the germline V gene are SGHTA and FQGTGA. CDR3 amino acids: CASSPRPGTGELFF. In nucleotides, the CDR3 is TGTGCCAGCAGCCCCCGTCCCGGGACCGGGGAGCTGTTTTTT.

The chain combines TRBV15 with TRBJ1-6, with D maybe TRBD1 (6 bases). This CDR3 comprises 14 residues. Germline CDR1 is LNHNV and CDR2 is YYDKDF (reference sequence). Trimming removed 2 bases at V and 8 bases at J, with 10 bases between. Here the CDR3 reads CATSRNAGDSPLHF. CDR3 sequence (DNA): TGTGCCACCAGCAGAAATGCAGGGGATTCACCCCTCCACTTT.

This clonotype came up a few times. This chain links TRBV6-2 or TRBV6-3 with TRBJ2-7, with 9 nucleotides matching TRBD1. Trimming removed 5 bases from V and 8 bases from J; junction bases left unmatched: 4. The germline V gene encodes CDR1 MNHEY and CDR2 SVGEGT. The CDR3 is made up of 12 amino acids. CDR3 amino acids: CASSTGQGKQYF. CDR3 coding DNA: TGTGCCAGCAGTACGGGACAGGGCAAGCAGTACTTC.

The chain joins TRBV15 to TRBJ2-5, with D unresolved. Germline V gene data show CDR1 as LNHNV and CDR2 as YYDKDF (reference sequence). The CDR3 is 15 residues long. V dropped 1 base and J dropped 4 bases, with 13 bases sitting between them. Here the CDR3 reads CATSRGGSAIETQYF. CDR3 in DNA: TGTGCCACCAGCAGAGGTGGCAGCGCTATAGAGACCCAGTACTTC.

This clonotype was counted many times. This may come from a read error, since a much larger clone is one base off. The chain uses TRBV29-1 and TRBJ1-2; D uncertain. V lost 7 bases, J lost 8 bases, and 5 bases lay in between. Germline CDR1 and CDR2: SQVTM and ANQGSEA. The CDR3 is 8 amino acids. The CDR3 DNA sequence: TGCAGCGGTGGGGGCTACACCTTC. This encodes CSGGGYTF.

This clonotype showed up many times. This sequence joins TRBV12-5 and TRBJ2-7; D remains unclear. The CDR3 runs 13 residues. Germline CDR1 and CDR2: LGHNT and FRNRAP. V lost 4 bases and J 2 bases, leaving 9 bases between the germline ends. Here the CDR3 reads CASGSTSAYEQYF. CDR3 bases: TGTGCTAGTGGTTCGACCAGCGCCTACGAGCAGTACTTC. Looking up the rest from reference TRBV12-5 and TRBJ2-7 gives the full variable domain: DARVTQTPRHKVTEMGQEVTMRCQPILGHNTVFWYRQTMMQGLELLAYFRNRAPLDDSGMPKDRFSAEMPDATLATLKIQPSEPRDSAVYFCASGSTSAYEQYFGPGTRLTVT.

This clonotype came up a few times. This rearrangement joins TRBV5-6 to TRBJ2-1, with TRBD2 matching over 13 bases. From germline, CDR1 is SGHDT and CDR2 YYEEEE. V trimming: 6 bases; J trimming: 7 bases; junction bases outside the gene matches: 10. The CDR3 has 16 residues. The CDR3 DNA is TGTGCCAGCAACCTAGGACTAGCGGGAGTAGGAAATGAGCAGTTCTTC. Encoded protein: CASNLGLAGVGNEQFF.

This clonotype appeared a few times. The CDR3 coding sequence is TGTGCTGGGGGTGGTACAGCTCCTGAAGCTTTCTTT. It codes for CAGGGTAPEAFF. V usage is TRBV2 and J usage is TRBJ1-1, with D tentatively TRBD1 (5 bases). CDR1 and CDR2 from the germline V gene are SNHLY and FYNNEI. The CDR3 loop spans 12 amino acids.

This clonotype came up many times. The chain uses TRBV10-3 and TRBJ1-2, with D unclear. The CDR3 has 12 residues. The V and J ends lost 6 bases and 7 bases respectively, with 12 bases between them. Germline assignment: CDR1 ENHRY and CDR2 SYGVKD. CDR3: CAIRPEWGGYTF. CDR3 in DNA: TGTGCCATCAGGCCCGAGTGGGGTGGCTACACCTTC.

This clonotype has more than one count but fewer than ten. V is TRBV5-6 and J is TRBJ2-5; TRBD1 aligns across 8 bases. The CDR3 spans 14 residues. Trimming took 2 bases from V and 6 from J; bases not matched to a gene: 6. Germline values: CDR1 SGHDT, CDR2 YYEEEE. The CDR3 DNA follows: TGTGCCAGCAGCTTTCTTCGGACAGGGAAGACCCAGTACTTC. Protein: CASSFLRTGKTQYF.

This chain connects TRBV27 to TRBJ1-4; D perhaps matches TRBD1 (6 bases). From germline, CDR1 is MNHEY and CDR2 SMNVEV (reference sequence). Trimming cost V 5 bases and J 0 bases, with 16 bases left between them. The CDR3 totals 17 residues. The CDR3 nucleotides are TGTGCCAGCAGTGTACGCCCCAGGGGAGCAACTAATGAAAAACTGTTTTTT. Translated: CASSVRPRGATNEKLFF.